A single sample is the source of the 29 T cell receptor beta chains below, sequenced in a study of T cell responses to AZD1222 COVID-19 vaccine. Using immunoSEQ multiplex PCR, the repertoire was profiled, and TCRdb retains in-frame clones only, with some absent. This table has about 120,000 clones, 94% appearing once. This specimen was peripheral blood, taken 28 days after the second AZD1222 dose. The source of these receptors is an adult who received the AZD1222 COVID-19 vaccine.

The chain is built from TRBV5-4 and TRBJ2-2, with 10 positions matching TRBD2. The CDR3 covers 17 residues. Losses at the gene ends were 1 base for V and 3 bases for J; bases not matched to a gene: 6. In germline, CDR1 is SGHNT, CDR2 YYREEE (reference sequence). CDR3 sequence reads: CASSLLGLADHTGELFF. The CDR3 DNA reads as TGTGCCAGCAGCTTGCTAGGACTAGCGGACCACACCGGGGAGCTGTTTTTT.

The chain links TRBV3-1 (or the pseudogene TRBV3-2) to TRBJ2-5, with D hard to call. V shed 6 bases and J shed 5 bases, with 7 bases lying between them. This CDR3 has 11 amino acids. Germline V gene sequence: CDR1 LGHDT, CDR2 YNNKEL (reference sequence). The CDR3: CASRTRETQYF. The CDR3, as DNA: TGTGCCAGCAGGACCAGGGAGACCCAGTACTTC.

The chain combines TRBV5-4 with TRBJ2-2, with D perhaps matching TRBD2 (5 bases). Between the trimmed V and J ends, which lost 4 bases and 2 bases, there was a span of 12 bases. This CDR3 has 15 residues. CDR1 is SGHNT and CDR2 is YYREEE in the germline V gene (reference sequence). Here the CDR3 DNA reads TGTGCCAGCAGCCCCCGAGGGCTTAACACCGGGGAGCTGTTTTTT. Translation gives CASSPRGLNTGELFF.

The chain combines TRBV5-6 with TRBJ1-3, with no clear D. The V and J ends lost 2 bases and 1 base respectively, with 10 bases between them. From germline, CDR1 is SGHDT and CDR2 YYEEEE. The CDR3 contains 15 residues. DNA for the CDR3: TGTGCCAGCAGCTTTGGGCCAGTGTCTGGAAACACCATATATTTT. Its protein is CASSFGPVSGNTIYF.

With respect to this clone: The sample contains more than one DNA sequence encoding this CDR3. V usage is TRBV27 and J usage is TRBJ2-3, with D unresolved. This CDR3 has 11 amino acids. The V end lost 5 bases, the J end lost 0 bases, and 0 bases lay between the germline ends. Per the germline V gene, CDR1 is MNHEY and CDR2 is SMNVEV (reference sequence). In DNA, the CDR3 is TGTGCCAGCAGTAGCACAGATACGCAGTATTTT. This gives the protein CASSSTDTQYF.

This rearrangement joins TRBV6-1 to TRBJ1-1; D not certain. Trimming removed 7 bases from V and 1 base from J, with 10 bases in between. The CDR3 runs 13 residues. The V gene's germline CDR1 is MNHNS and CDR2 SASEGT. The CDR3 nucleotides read TGTGCCAGCAATTCGCTTGGGAACACTGAAGCTTTCTTT. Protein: CASNSLGNTEAFF.

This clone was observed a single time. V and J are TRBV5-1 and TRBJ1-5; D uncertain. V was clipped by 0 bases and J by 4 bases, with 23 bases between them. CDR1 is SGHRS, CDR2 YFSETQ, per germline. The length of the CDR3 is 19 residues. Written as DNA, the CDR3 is TGCGCCAGCAGCTTGGAACCCCAGGTAGGGTTCGGTAGTAATCAGCCCCAGCATTTT. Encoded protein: CASSLEPQVGFGSNQPQHF.

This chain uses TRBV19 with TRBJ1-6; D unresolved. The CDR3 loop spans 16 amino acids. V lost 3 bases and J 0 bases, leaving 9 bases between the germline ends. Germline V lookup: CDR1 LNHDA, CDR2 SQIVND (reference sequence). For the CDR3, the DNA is TGTGCCAGTAGTATTTCGAGCAGCTCCTATAATTCACCCCTCCACTTT. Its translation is CASSISSSSYNSPLHF.

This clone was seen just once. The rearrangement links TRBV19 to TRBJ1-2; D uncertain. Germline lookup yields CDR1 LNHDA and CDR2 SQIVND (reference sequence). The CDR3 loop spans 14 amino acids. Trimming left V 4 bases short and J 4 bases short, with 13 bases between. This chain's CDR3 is CASSSPRPPYGYTF. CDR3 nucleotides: TGTGCCAGTAGTAGCCCTCGACCTCCCTATGGCTACACCTTC.

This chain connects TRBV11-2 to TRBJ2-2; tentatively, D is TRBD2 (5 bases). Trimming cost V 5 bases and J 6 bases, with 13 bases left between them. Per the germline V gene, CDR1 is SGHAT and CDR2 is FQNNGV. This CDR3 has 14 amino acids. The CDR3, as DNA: TGTGCCAGCAGCCAAGGACTGTCTCCCGGGGAGCTGTTTTTT. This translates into CASSQGLSPGELFF.

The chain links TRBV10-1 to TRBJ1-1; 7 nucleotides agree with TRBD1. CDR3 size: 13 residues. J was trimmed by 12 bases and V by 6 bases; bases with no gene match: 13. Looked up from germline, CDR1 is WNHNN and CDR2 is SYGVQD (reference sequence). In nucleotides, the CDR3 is TGCGCCAGCAGCGAGCCGACAGGGTCCGGAACTTTCTTT. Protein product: CASSEPTGSGTFF.

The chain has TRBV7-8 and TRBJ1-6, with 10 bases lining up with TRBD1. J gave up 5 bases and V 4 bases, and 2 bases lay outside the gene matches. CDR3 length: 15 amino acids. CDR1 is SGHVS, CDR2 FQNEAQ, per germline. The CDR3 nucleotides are TGTGCCAGCAGCTGGGACAGGGGCAATAATTCACCCCTCCACTTT. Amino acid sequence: CASSWDRGNNSPLHF.

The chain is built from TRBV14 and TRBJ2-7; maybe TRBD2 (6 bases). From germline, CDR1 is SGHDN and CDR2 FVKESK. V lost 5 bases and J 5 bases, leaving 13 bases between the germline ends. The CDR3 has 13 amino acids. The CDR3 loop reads CASSEPWGDEQYF. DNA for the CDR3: TGTGCCAGCAGCGAACCATGGGGGGACGAGCAGTACTTC.

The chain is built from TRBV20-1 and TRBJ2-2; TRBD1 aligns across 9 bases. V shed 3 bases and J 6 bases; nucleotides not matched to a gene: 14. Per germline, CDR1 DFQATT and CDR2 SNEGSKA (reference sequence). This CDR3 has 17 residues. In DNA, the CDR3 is TGCAGTGCTAGTCCCCTTTACGGGACAGGGCTTGCCGGGGAGCTGTTTTTT. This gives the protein CSASPLYGTGLAGELFF.

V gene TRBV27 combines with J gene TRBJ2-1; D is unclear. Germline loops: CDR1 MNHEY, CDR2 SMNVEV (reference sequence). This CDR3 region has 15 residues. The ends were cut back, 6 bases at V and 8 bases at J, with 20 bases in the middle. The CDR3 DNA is TGTGCCAGCAGCTCTGGGCTTCCTTTCGGGCATGAGCAGTTCTTC. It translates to CASSSGLPFGHEQFF.

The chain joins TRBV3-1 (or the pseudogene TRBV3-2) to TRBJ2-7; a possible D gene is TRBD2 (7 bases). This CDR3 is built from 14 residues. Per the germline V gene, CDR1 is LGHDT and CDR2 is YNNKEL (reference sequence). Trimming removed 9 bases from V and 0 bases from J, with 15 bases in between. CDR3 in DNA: TGTGCCAGTAAGAAAGGGGGGGCCTCCTACGAGCAGTACTTC. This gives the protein CASKKGGASYEQYF.

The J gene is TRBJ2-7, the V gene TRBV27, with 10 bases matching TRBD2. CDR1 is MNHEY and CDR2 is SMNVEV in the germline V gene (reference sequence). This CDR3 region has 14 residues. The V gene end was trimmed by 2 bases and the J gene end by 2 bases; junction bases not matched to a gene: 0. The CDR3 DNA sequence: TGTGCCAGCAGTTTAACTAGCGGGGCCTACGAGCAGTACTTC. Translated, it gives CASSLTSGAYEQYF.

The CDR3 is CASSEPRNSNQPQHF. The CDR3 nucleotides read TGTGCCAGCAGTGAACCCAGAAATAGCAATCAGCCCCAGCATTTT. The rearrangement links TRBV6-1 to TRBJ1-5, with D unresolved. Germline V gives CDR1 MNHNS, CDR2 SASEGT. The V end was cut by 2 bases, the J end by 0 bases, with 8 bases between. CDR3 length: 15 amino acids.

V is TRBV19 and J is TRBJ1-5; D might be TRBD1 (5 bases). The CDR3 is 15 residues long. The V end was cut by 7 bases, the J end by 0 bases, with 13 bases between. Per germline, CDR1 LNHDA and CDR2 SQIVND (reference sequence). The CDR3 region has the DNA TGTGCCAGTACCCGGGGGGGAGATAGCAATCAGCCCCAGCATTTT. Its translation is CASTRGGDSNQPQHF.

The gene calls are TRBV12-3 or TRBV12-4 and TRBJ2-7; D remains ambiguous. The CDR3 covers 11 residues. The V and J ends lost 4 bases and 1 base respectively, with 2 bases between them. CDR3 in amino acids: CASSSSYEQYF. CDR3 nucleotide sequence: TGTGCCAGCAGTTCGTCCTACGAGCAGTACTTC.

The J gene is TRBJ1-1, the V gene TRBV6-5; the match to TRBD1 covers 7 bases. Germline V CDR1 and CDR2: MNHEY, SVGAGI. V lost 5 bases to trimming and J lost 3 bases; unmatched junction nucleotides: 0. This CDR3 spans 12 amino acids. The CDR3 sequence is CASSTGDTEAFF. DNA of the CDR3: TGTGCCAGCAGTACAGGGGACACTGAAGCTTTCTTT.

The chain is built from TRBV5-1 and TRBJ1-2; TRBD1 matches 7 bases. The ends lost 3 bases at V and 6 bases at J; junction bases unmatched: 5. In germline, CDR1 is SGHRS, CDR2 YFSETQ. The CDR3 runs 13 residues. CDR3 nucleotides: TGCGCCAGCAGCTCCGGGACAGTCGATGGCTACACCTTC. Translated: CASSSGTVDGYTF.

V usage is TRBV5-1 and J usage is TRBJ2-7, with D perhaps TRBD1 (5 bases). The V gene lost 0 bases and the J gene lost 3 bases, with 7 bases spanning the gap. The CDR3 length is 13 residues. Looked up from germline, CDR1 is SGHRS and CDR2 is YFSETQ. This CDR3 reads CASSLDRYYEQYF. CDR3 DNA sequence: TGCGCCAGCAGCTTGGACAGGTACTACGAGCAGTACTTC.

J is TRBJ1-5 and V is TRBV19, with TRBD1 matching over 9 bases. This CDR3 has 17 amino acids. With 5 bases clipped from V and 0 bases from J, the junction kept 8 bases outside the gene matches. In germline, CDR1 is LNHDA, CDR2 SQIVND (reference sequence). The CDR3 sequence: CASSVTGGGYSNQPQHF. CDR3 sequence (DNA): TGTGCCAGTAGTGTAACAGGGGGCGGGTATAGCAATCAGCCCCAGCATTTT.

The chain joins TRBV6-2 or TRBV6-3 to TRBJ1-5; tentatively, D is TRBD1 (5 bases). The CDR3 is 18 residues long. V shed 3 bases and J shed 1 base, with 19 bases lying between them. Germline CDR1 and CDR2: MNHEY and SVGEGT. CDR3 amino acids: CASSYMGPAGWSNQPQHF. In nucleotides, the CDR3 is TGTGCCAGCAGTTATATGGGACCGGCCGGATGGAGCAATCAGCCCCAGCATTTT.

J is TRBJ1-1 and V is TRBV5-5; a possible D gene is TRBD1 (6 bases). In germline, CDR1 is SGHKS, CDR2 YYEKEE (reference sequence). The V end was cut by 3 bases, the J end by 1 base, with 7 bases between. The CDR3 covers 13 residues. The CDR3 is CASSSQGNTEAFF. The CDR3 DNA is TGTGCCAGCAGCTCACAGGGGAACACTGAAGCTTTCTTT.

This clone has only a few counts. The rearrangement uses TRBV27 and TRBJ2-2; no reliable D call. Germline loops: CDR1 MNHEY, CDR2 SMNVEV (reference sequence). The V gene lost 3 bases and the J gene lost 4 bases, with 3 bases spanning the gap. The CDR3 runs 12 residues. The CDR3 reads CASSLFTGELFF. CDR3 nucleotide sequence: TGTGCCAGCAGTTTGTTCACCGGGGAGCTGTTTTTT.

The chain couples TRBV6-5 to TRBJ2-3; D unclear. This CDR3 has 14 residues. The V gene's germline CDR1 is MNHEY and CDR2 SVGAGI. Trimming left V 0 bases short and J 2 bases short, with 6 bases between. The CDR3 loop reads CASSYSEFTDTQYF. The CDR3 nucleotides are TGTGCCAGCAGTTACTCGGAGTTCACAGATACGCAGTATTTT.

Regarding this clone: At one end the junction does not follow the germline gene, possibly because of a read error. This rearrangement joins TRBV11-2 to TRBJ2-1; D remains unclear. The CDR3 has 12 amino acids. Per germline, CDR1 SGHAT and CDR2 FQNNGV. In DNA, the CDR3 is TGTGTCAGCAGCTTAAGTAGCCATGAGCAGTTCTTC. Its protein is CVSSLSSHEQFF.